Each of the 30 T cell receptor beta chains below was sequenced from the same sample in a study of T cells in Graves' hyperthyroidism and ophthalmopathy (dated by TCRdb to between 2019 and 2020). The method was multiplex PCR. Sequencing instrument: Illumina HiSeq 2000. Amplification of TCR beta CDR3 regions was carried out from RNA transcripts. A first-round RT-PCR of the TCR CDR3 used the HTBI primer set with the Qiagen OneStep RT-PCR kit. TCRdb reran the public reads through fastp at Q25 and MiXCR, keeping productive beta chains. For every CDR3 protein sequence, its rows merge into one entry that carries the most common genes and DNA. This sample holds 300,000 to 400,000 distinct CDR3 sequences; roughly 13% were observed only once. Jointly, the top ten make up 9.2% of the sample. The sequenced sample was blood. These receptors came from a woman in her late teens or twenties with Graves' hyperthyroidism.

This clonotype was observed at least ten times. The chain has TRBV27 and TRBJ2-1; 8 bases agree with TRBD2. V gave up 6 bases and J gave up 6 bases; unmatched junction bases: 13. Germline V lookup: CDR1 MNHEY, CDR2 SMNVEV (reference sequence). The CDR3 spans 16 residues. The DNA for the CDR3 is TGTGCCAGCAGCCTAATGGCGGGAGGCTTTTTCAATGAGCAGTTCTTC. This gives the protein CASSLMAGGFFNEQFF.

This clonotype was found many times. The chain uses TRBV7-9 and TRBJ1-5; TRBD1 aligns across 8 bases. Germline assignment: CDR1 SEHNR and CDR2 FQNEAQ (reference sequence). The CDR3 has 18 residues. V was pared by 4 bases and J by 4 bases, with 15 bases of the junction left unmatched. The CDR3 coding sequence is TGTGCCAGCAGCTCCCACGGTGGACAGGGTAGTTCGAATCAGCCCCAGCATTTT. It encodes CASSSHGGQGSSNQPQHF.

This clonotype was found many times. The genes are TRBV12-3 or TRBV12-4 and TRBJ2-5, with D perhaps matching TRBD2 (5 bases). V lost 2 bases to trimming and J lost 3 bases, with 16 bases between them. The CDR3 sequence is 16 residues long. CDR3 DNA sequence: TGTGCCAGCAGTTTATTGTGGGGAGCGGAGAAAGAGACCCAGTACTTC. This translates into CASSLLWGAEKETQYF.

This clonotype was recorded many times. This rearrangement joins TRBV20-1 to TRBJ2-7; 9 bases align to TRBD1. V lost 4 bases, J lost 3 bases, and 7 bases stayed unmatched. Germline CDR1 and CDR2: DFQATT and SNEGSKA (reference sequence). This CDR3 contains 14 residues. CDR3 nucleotides: TGCAGTGCTATTCCGGGGACAGGGAACTACGAGCAGTACTTC. Its protein is CSAIPGTGNYEQYF.

Many counts were recorded for this clonotype. The rearrangement uses TRBV7-8 and TRBJ2-3; 12 bases are shared with TRBD2. From germline, CDR1 is SGHVS and CDR2 FQNEAQ. The CDR3 extends over 17 amino acids. J lost 0 bases, V lost 2 bases, and 3 bases had no gene match. The chain's CDR3 is CASSLWTSGTSTDTQYF. The CDR3 DNA is TGTGCCAGCAGCTTATGGACTAGCGGGACTAGCACAGATACGCAGTATTTT. Complete variable domain (other parts from reference TRBV7-8 and TRBJ2-3): GAGVSQSPRYKVAKRGQDVALRCDPISGHVSLFWYQQALGQGPEFLTYFQNEAQLDKSGLPSDRFFAERPEGSVSTLKIQRTQQEDSAVYLCASSLWTSGTSTDTQYFGPGTRLTVL.

The V and J genes are TRBV5-1 and TRBJ2-6; possibly TRBD1 for D (5 bases). CDR3 length equals 15 residues. V was trimmed by 2 bases and J by 0 bases, leaving 6 bases between them. Germline V gene data show CDR1 as SGHRS and CDR2 as YFSETQ. CDR3 in amino acids: CASSFDSSGANVLTF. The DNA for the CDR3 is TGCGCCAGCAGCTTCGACAGCTCTGGGGCCAACGTCCTGACTTTC.

The sample holds many counts of this clonotype. The rearrangement uses TRBV28 and TRBJ1-3; D is undetermined. CDR3 length equals 15 residues. Germline assignment: CDR1 MDHEN and CDR2 SYDVKM. V was shortened by 4 bases and J by 0 bases, with 10 bases between the two germline ends. The CDR3 bases are TGTGCCAGCAGTTATCCCCTCCTCTCTGGAAACACCATATATTTT. It translates to CASSYPLLSGNTIYF. The variable domain in full, completed from reference TRBV28 and TRBJ1-3, reads DVKVTQSSRYLVKRTGEKVFLECVQDMDHENMFWYRQDPGLGLRLIYFSYDVKMKEKGDIPEGYSVSREKKERFSLILESASTNQTSMYLCASSYPLLSGNTIYFGEGSWLTVV.

The genes are TRBV15 and TRBJ1-1, with D hard to call. Between the trimmed V and J ends, which lost 0 bases and 8 bases, there was a span of 10 bases. The CDR3 is made up of 13 amino acids. Germline-derived CDR1 and CDR2 are LNHNV and YYDKDF (reference sequence). The CDR3 coding sequence is TGTGCCACCAGCAGAGATCGTAGGAGGGAAGCTTTCTTT. Encoded protein: CATSRDRRREAFF.

Comment on this clonotype: At one end the junction does not follow the germline gene, possibly because of a read error. The chain joins TRBV28 to TRBJ2-3; the D gene is possibly TRBD2 (6 bases). CDR3 length: 16 amino acids. Germline assignment: CDR1 MDHEN and CDR2 SYDVKM. The CDR3: CATSDATSLSGEVQYF. The CDR3, as DNA: TGTGCCACCAGTGACGCCACCTCTTTGTCGGGGGAGGTGCAGTATTTT.

This clonotype turned up a few times. The chain combines TRBV20-1 with TRBJ1-5; 10 bases fit TRBD1. V trimming: 5 bases; J trimming: 4 bases; junction bases outside the gene matches: 2. Germline-derived CDR1 and CDR2 are DFQATT and SNEGSKA (reference sequence). The length of the CDR3 is 13 residues. CDR3 in amino acids: CSAGGQGNQPQHF. The CDR3 nucleotides are TGCAGTGCTGGGGGACAGGGGAATCAGCCCCAGCATTTT.

This clonotype was detected ten times or more. The chain is built from TRBV28 and TRBJ1-2; D unclear. CDR3 size: 14 residues. V was shortened by 1 base and J by 6 bases, with 12 bases between the two germline ends. Germline-derived CDR1 and CDR2 are MDHEN and SYDVKM. The CDR3 nucleotides are TGTGCCAGCAGTTTATCCACAGTACGGAATGGCTACACCTTC. Translation: CASSLSTVRNGYTF.

Ten or more counts support this clonotype. The chain joins TRBV7-9 to TRBJ1-1; D is unclear. CDR3 length equals 13 residues. From germline, CDR1 is SEHNR and CDR2 FQNEAQ (reference sequence). The germline V and J ends were trimmed by 5 bases and 1 base, with 8 bases remaining between them. CDR3 nucleotides: TGTGCCAGCAGCCGACCCCCGAACACTGAAGCTTTCTTT. It yields the protein CASSRPPNTEAFF.

This clonotype was detected only a few times. The chain recombines TRBV20-1 with TRBJ2-1; possibly TRBD2 for D (6 bases). From germline, CDR1 is DFQATT and CDR2 SNEGSKA (reference sequence). The V gene lost 2 bases and the J gene lost 5 bases, with 16 bases spanning the gap. This CDR3 has 15 residues. CDR3 bases: TGCAGTGCTAGACGTAGCGAGGGACTTAACAATGAGCAGTTCTTC. Its protein is CSARRSEGLNNEQFF.

The chain's CDR3 is CASSSQEGVGHQPQHF. The CDR3 nucleotides are TGTGCCAGCAGCTCCCAGGAGGGGGTGGGGCATCAGCCCCAGCATTTT. The chain carries TRBV3-1 and TRBJ1-5; tentative D call: TRBD1 (6 bases). Germline CDR1 LGHDT, CDR2 YNNKEL (reference sequence). The length of the CDR3 is 16 residues. Trimming left V 5 bases short and J 5 bases short, with 19 bases between.

The rearrangement links TRBV20-1 to TRBJ2-3; the match to TRBD2 covers 12 bases. Germline loops: CDR1 DFQATT, CDR2 SNEGSKA (reference sequence). The V segment lost 5 bases and the J segment 5 bases; nucleotides outside the gene matches: 5. The CDR3 runs to 14 residues. In DNA, the CDR3 is TGCAGTGCTTCTAGCGGGGGGGTCGGAGATACGCAGTATTTT. Translation: CSASSGGVGDTQYF.

The chain couples TRBV27 to TRBJ1-2; maybe TRBD1 (5 bases). CDR1 is MNHEY and CDR2 is SMNVEV in the germline V gene (reference sequence). The CDR3 length is 13 residues. Trimming took off 5 bases at V and 5 bases at J, with 12 bases between the two ends. CDR3 sequence: CASSPEGQYGYTF. The CDR3 nucleotides read TGTGCCAGCAGTCCCGAGGGGCAGTATGGCTACACCTTC.

This clonotype was detected many times. The chain joins TRBV7-6 to TRBJ2-3, with D possibly TRBD2 on 6 matching bases. The CDR3 extends over 13 amino acids. In germline, CDR1 is SGHVS, CDR2 FNYEAQ. V dropped 8 bases and J dropped 2 bases, with 11 bases sitting between them. CDR3 in DNA: TGTGCCAGCGGAGGGGATGACACAGATACGCAGTATTTT. Its translation: CASGGDDTDTQYF. Full variable domain (outside the CDR3, taken from reference TRBV7-6 and TRBJ2-3): GAGVSQSPRYKVTKRGQDVALRCDPISGHVSLYWYRQALGQGPEFLTYFNYEAQQDKSGLPNDRFSAERPEGSISTLTIQRTEQRDSAMYRCASGGDDTDTQYFGPGTRLTVL.

This clonotype has a handful of counts. The chain joins TRBV28 to TRBJ1-6, with D possibly matching TRBD1 (6 bases). Germline V lookup: CDR1 MDHEN, CDR2 SYDVKM. This CDR3 contains 15 residues. The V and J ends lost 10 bases and 0 bases respectively, with 13 bases between them. CDR3: CAIQGRGSYNSPLHF. CDR3 nucleotides: TGTGCCATTCAGGGGAGGGGCTCCTATAATTCACCCCTCCACTTT.

This clonotype was recorded a few times. This chain uses TRBV9 with TRBJ2-1; 12 positions match TRBD2. The ends lost 5 bases at V and 8 bases at J; junction bases unmatched: 8. The CDR3 totals 15 residues. Germline V lookup: CDR1 SGDLS, CDR2 YYNGEE. As DNA, the CDR3 is TGTGCCAGCAGACTTGGACTAGCGGGGAGCCATGAGCAGTTCTTC. The encoded protein is CASRLGLAGSHEQFF.

This clonotype was found many times. The rearrangement links TRBV6-5 to TRBJ1-4; D is unclear. This CDR3 comprises 13 residues. Looked up from germline, CDR1 is MNHEY and CDR2 is SVGAGI. Deletions cut 2 bases from V and 7 bases from J, with 8 bases between. The CDR3: CASSYIGIEKLFF. The CDR3 DNA is TGTGCCAGCAGTTACATAGGGATTGAAAAACTGTTTTTT.

This clonotype was seen repeatedly, ten times or more. V usage is TRBV2 and J usage is TRBJ2-1; the D is unclear. Deletions cut 6 bases from V and 5 bases from J, with 11 bases between. Germline CDR1 is SNHLY and CDR2 is FYNNEI. This CDR3 is 13 amino acids long. Written as DNA, the CDR3 is TGTGCCAGCAGGCCCGACCGACACAATGAGCAGTTCTTC. Protein: CASRPDRHNEQFF.

This clonotype showed up just a few times. This chain joins TRBV28 and TRBJ1-6; 7 bases are shared with TRBD1. The CDR3 totals 19 residues. Germline trimming cut 6 bases from V and 3 bases from J; bases unmatched to any gene: 17. Germline assignment: CDR1 MDHEN and CDR2 SYDVKM. CDR3 DNA: TGTGCCAGCAGGTTCCCTGGGACAGCTCAAATACTCTATAATTCACCCCTCCACTTT. Translating gives CASRFPGTAQILYNSPLHF.

This clonotype was counted many times. The chain is built from TRBV13 and TRBJ1-2; no reliable D call. The CDR3 is 16 residues long. The V gene's germline CDR1 is PRHDT and CDR2 FYEKMQ (reference sequence). Deletions cut 7 bases from V and 2 bases from J, with 20 bases between. CDR3 nucleotides: TGTGCCAGCAACAACTTTAGTCTAGCAGCGAACTATGGCTACACCTTC. It specifies CASNNFSLAANYGYTF.

This clonotype was counted a few times. This chain connects TRBV5-1 to TRBJ2-5; 8 positions agree with TRBD2. CDR1 is SGHRS, CDR2 YFSETQ, per germline. The junction had 8 bases not matched to a gene; V was cut back by 4 bases and J by 0 bases. The CDR3 is 16 residues long. The CDR3 nucleotides read TGCGCCAGCAGCCGGGGGGGCGTCCTAAACCAAGAGACCCAGTACTTC. Amino acids: CASSRGGVLNQETQYF.

In its sample, this clonotype was seen many times. The chain joins TRBV2 to TRBJ2-1; D unclear. V dropped 6 bases and J dropped 12 bases, with 15 bases sitting between them. This CDR3 contains 12 residues. Per germline, CDR1 SNHLY and CDR2 FYNNEI. The CDR3 reads CASRAQRSGQFF. As DNA, the CDR3 is TGTGCCAGCAGGGCCCAGAGGAGTGGGCAGTTCTTC.

V and J are TRBV5-6 and TRBJ1-1, with no clear D. The germline V and J ends were trimmed by 0 bases and 6 bases, with 12 bases remaining between them. The CDR3 runs to 14 residues. Germline values: CDR1 SGHDT, CDR2 YYEEEE. DNA of the CDR3: TGTGCCAGCAGCTTGGAGGTCCGGGTCGCTGAAGCTTTCTTT. Amino acid sequence: CASSLEVRVAEAFF. Looking up the rest from reference TRBV5-6 and TRBJ1-1 gives the full variable domain: DAGVTQSPTHLIKTRGQQVTLRCSPKSGHDTVSWYQQALGQGPQFIFQYYEEEERQRGNFPDRFSGHQFPNYSSELNVNALLLGDSALYLCASSLEVRVAEAFFGQGTRLTVV.

This clonotype was counted at least ten times. The CDR3 region has the DNA TGTGCCAGCAGCTTAGCACTAGCGGGGGGAAATGAGCAGTTCTTC. This translates into CASSLALAGGNEQFF. The rearrangement joins TRBV7-3 to TRBJ2-1; 12 bases line up with TRBD2. Germline CDR1 and CDR2: SGHTA and FQGTGA. J was trimmed by 7 bases and V by 2 bases; bases with no gene match: 3. The CDR3 contains 15 residues.

The chain joins TRBV7-9 to TRBJ2-2, with D maybe TRBD2 (7 bases). This CDR3 comprises 15 residues. Germline V gene lookup returns CDR1 SEHNR and CDR2 FQNEAQ (reference sequence). The V gene lost 6 bases and the J gene lost 7 bases, with 18 bases spanning the gap. The CDR3 loop is CASSLLRGGVGELFF. CDR3 nucleotide sequence: TGTGCCAGCAGTCTCCTCCGAGGGGGGGTCGGGGAGCTGTTTTTT.

This clonotype has ten or more counts. V and J are TRBV28 and TRBJ1-1; possibly TRBD1 for D (6 bases). The V gene's germline CDR1 is MDHEN and CDR2 SYDVKM. Trimming left V 5 bases short and J 7 bases short, with 17 bases between. The CDR3 totals 14 residues. CDR3 nucleotide sequence: TGTGCCAGCAGTACGACCGGGACAATGGGTGAAGCTTTCTTT. It yields the protein CASSTTGTMGEAFF. Filled out from reference TRBV28 and TRBJ1-1, the complete variable domain reads DVKVTQSSRYLVKRTGEKVFLECVQDMDHENMFWYRQDPGLGLRLIYFSYDVKMKEKGDIPEGYSVSREKKERFSLILESASTNQTSMYLCASSTTGTMGEAFFGQGTRLTVV.

The chain recombines TRBV4-2 with TRBJ1-5, with D unclear. The CDR3 runs to 15 residues. Germline loops: CDR1 LGHNA, CDR2 YNFKEQ. V shed 0 bases and J shed 3 bases, with 9 bases lying between them. As DNA, the CDR3 is TGTGCCAGCAGCCAAGATCAGAATAACAATCAGCCCCAGCATTTT. It specifies CASSQDQNNNQPQHF.